This T cell receptor (beta chain) was profiled in a study of T cell responses to AZD1222 COVID-19 vaccine (dated by TCRdb to 2020 to 2022). A note on the overall study: A total of over 230 trial participants underwent TCR sequencing, of whom 207 had received two doses of AZD1222 and 26 had received two doses of the MenACWY control vaccine. Trial participants were enrolled by age into 18-55, 56-69 and 70-plus year subgroups, with approximately 150, 30 and 60 TCR-sequenced participants respectively. Paper-wide results and their limitations: In the small 56-69-year group, the increase in depth fell short of significance, most likely because of low power. No day 14 peak-response samples were available, so repertoires were characterized only after the peak T cell response. Most participants were white British and females outnumbered males, and the authors suggested that clonal diversity may have been underestimated. CD4 TCRs associated with the vaccine covered the entire spike protein, and the dominant responses were in regions 160-218 and 743-854. Conclusions about previously exposed vaccinees are limited, since just six AZD1222 recipients were seropositive for SARS-CoV-2 at baseline. After two AZD1222 doses, both the breadth and the depth of spike-specific TCRs were significantly higher than at day 0 and than in MenACWY recipients. Nearly half of unique spike-specific TCRs reportedly recognized epitopes outside regions mutated in the B.1.351 and B.1.1.7 variants.

The germline V gene sets CDR1 to SGHDT and CDR2 to YYEEEE. The CDR3 covers 14 residues, taking in both the cysteine and the phenylalanine. The DNA shown is the 42-base CDR3, in frame from base 1. V lost 0 bases and J lost 5 bases; the stretch between them is 11 bases long. The sample's time point label is to be understood as: baseline before first vaccination. What this sample's treatment or condition label stands for: meningococcal conjugate vaccine given as trial control. Vaccinee samples were obtained from the UK trials COV001 and COV002, which included a single-blind randomized controlled phase 2/3 trial of AZD1222 (ChAdOx1 nCoV-19) in healthy adults. For TCRbeta chain sequencing, PBMC samples were collected from trial participants at day 0 and at day 28 after the second dose. In the case of this clone: The target of this receptor is not known. Base qualities are not provided; no much larger clone lies one nucleotide away.

The CDR3 regions of human TCRbeta chains were subjected to immunosequencing. Per the source publication's procedure: TCRs in the repertoires were compared against a reference library of SARS-CoV-2-specific TCRs that had been generated with the MIRA antigen-specificity platform. Breadth meant the fraction of unique TCRs that were SARS-CoV-2-associated, whereas depth meant the fraction of total T cells that were SARS-CoV-2-associated. Using the MIRA data, each spike-specific TCR was assigned both to the spike region to which the TCR was reactive and to a CD4 or CD8 class. Log10-transformed breadth and depth values were compared by one-way ANOVA with Sidak's multiple comparisons tests. TCRdb stores this immuneACCESS table with in-frame sequences only. Part of the clones is absent; in the studies checked, under half of the shortfall reflects unresolved V genes, and no reason is known for the rest. V and J calls and clone size come straight from that table; D and trimming were deduced from the DNA. The sample profile shows more than 95,000 clones; about nine tenths of them were found once. Of the sample, roughly 4.4% is held by the ten largest clones.

The clonotype was recovered from an adult in good health. This material consisted of peripheral blood, taken on day 0 of MenACWY control vaccination. The chain uses TRBV5-6 and TRBJ1-1; too little of a D gene remains to name it. The CDR3 in this case is CASSLEAAWTEAFF. Here is the DNA: TGTGCCAGCAGCTTGGAGGCCGCCTGGACTGAAGCTTTCTTT.